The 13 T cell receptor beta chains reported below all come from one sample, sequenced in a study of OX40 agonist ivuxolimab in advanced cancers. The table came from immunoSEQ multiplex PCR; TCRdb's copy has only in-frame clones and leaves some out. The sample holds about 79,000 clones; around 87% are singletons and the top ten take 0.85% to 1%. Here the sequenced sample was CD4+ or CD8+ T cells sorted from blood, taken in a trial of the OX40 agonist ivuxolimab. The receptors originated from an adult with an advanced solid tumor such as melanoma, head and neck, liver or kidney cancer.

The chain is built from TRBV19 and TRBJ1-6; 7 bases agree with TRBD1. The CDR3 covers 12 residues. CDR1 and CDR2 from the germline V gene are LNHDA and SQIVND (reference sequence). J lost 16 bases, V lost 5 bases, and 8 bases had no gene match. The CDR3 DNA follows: TGTGCCAGTAGTTTATTAGGACAGGCGCTCCACTTT. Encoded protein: CASSLLGQALHF.

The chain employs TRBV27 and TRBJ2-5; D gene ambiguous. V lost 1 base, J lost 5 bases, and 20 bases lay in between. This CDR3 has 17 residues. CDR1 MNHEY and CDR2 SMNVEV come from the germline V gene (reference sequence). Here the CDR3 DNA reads TGTGCCAGCAGTTTATGGGTTCTACGTCCCCCCCCCGAGACCCAGTACTTC. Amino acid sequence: CASSLWVLRPPPETQYF.

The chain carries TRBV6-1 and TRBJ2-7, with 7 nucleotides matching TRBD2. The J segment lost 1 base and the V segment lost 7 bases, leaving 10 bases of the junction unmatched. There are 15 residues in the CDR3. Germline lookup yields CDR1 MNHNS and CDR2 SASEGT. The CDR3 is CASTRGSGGSYEQYF. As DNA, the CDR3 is TGTGCCAGCACCCGGGGATCGGGGGGATCCTACGAGCAGTACTTC.

The CDR3 DNA is TGTGCCAGCAGCTTCGTCGGACAGGGCATCGAGCAGTACTTC. It yields the protein CASSFVGQGIEQYF. The rearrangement uses TRBV7-2 and TRBJ2-7; 8 nucleotides align to TRBD1. The CDR3 is 14 residues long. Germline lookup yields CDR1 SGHTA and CDR2 FQGNSA. The ends lost 3 bases at V and 6 bases at J; junction bases unmatched: 7.

The CDR3 DNA is TGTGCCAGCAGCGTATTTACGCGGGACACCGGGGAGCTGTTTTTT. Its protein is CASSVFTRDTGELFF. The V gene is TRBV9, the J gene TRBJ2-2; TRBD2 might be the D (5 bases). Trimming removed 1 base from V and 3 bases from J, with 10 bases in between. This CDR3 comprises 15 residues. Germline CDR1 and CDR2: SGDLS and YYNGEE. The variable domain in full, with the rest retrieved from reference TRBV9 and TRBJ2-2, is DSGVTQTPKHLITATGQRVTLRCSPRSGDLSVYWYQQSLDQGLQFLIQYYNGEERAKGNILERFSAQQFPDLHSELNLSSLELGDSALYFCASSVFTRDTGELFFGEGSRLTVL.

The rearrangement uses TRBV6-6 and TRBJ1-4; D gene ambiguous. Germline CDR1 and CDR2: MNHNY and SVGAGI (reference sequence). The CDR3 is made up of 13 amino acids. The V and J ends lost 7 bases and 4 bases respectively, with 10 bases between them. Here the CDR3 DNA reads TGTGCCAGCATGAGGCAGATTAATGAAAAACTGTTTTTT. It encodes CASMRQINEKLFF.

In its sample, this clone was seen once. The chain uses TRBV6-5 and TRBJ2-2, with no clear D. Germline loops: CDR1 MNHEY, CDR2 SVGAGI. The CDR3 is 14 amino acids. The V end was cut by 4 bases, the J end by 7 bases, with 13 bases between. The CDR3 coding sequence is TGTGCCAGCAGTTCCTCGTGGGGTGGCGGGGAGCTGTTTTTT. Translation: CASSSSWGGGELFF.

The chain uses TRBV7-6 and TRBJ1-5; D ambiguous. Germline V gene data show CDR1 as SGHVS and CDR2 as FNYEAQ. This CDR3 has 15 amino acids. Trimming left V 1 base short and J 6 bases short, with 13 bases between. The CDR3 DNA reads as TGTGCCAGCAGCTTAGGGCCTTCCACGGGTCAGCCCCAGCATTTT. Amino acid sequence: CASSLGPSTGQPQHF.

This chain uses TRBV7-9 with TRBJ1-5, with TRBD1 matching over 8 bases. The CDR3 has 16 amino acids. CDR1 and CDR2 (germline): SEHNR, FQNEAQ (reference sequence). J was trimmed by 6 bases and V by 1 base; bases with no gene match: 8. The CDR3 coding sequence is TGTGCCAGCAGCTTAGTCGGCCAGGGGGCCTCTCAGCCCCAGCATTTT. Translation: CASSLVGQGASQPQHF.

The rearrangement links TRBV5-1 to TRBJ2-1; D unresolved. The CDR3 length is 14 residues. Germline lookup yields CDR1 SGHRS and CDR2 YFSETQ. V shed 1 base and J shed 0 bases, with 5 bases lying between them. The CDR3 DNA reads TGCGCCAGCAGCTTGTACAGCTCCTACAATGAGCAGTTCTTC. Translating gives CASSLYSSYNEQFF.

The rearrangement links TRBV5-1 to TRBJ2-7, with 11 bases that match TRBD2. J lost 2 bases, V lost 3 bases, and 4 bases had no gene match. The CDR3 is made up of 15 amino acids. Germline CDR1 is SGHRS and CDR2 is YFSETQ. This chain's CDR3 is CASSSTSGNPYEQYF. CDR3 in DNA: TGCGCCAGCAGCTCGACTAGCGGGAACCCCTACGAGCAGTACTTC.

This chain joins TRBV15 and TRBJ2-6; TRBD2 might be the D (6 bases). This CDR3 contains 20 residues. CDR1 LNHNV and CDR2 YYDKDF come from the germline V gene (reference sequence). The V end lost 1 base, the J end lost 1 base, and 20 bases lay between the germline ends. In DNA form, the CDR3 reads TGTGCCACCAGCAGAGGAGCGTGGGGGGACCCCCAGTCTGGGGCCAACGTCCTGACTTTC. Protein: CATSRGAWGDPQSGANVLTF.

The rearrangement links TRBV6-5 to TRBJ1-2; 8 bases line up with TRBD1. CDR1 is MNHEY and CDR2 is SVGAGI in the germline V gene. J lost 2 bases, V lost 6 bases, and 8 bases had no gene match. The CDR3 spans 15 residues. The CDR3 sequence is CASRDSGGSNYGYTF. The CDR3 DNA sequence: TGTGCCAGCAGGGACTCAGGGGGCTCGAACTATGGCTACACCTTC.